This entry features one TCR beta chain sequence. What antigen it recognizes has not been identified. Per-base qualities were not stored, and no clone one base away is much larger. The data derive from a study of graft-versus-host responses after intestinal transplantation (dated by TCRdb to the early 2020s). About the study as a whole: Recipients received multivisceral, liver-intestinal, or isolated intestinal transplants. To identify alloreactive clones, pre-transplant mixed lymphocyte reaction products were sequenced and compared with unstimulated pre-transplant donor and recipient T cells. Rather than being sequenced by the commercial service, samples from a few later patients were sequenced in-house on an Illumina MiSeq and processed with MiXCR. A peak of at least 4% donor T cells among recipient peripheral blood mononuclear cells was the definition used for donor T cell macrochimerism. All recipients received anti-thymocyte globulin induction followed by maintenance tacrolimus and steroids for approximately 3 years. The cohort enrolled 24 intestinal transplant recipients, one of whom was a retransplant, and a few patients without pretransplant specimens were excluded. Graft-versus-host and host-versus-graft alloreactive T cell clones were tracked in the graft, circulation and bone marrow after intestinal transplantation using bulk TCR-beta CDR3 sequencing. Results and caveats for the whole study, not just this receptor: Conclusions were limited by the relatively low number and heterogeneity of intestinal transplant patients. GvH clones were detected in recipient bone marrow, and some appeared earlier in ileal mucosa or blood, consistent with an intestinal mucosal origin. Early after transplant, peak levels of circulating GvH clones were found to be associated with declines in HvG clones. Patients with donor T cell macrochimerism had high GvH to HvG T cell clonal ratios in their allografts.

The germline V gene yields SGHRS for CDR1 and YFSETQ for CDR2. The CDR3 runs 17 residues from the cysteine to the phenylalanine. Of all the DNA, just the CDR3 is kept, 51 bases in frame from base 1. Cut back by 3 bases and 2 bases, the V and J ends lie 18 bases apart. The time point tag for this specimen amounts to: cells obtained before transplantation from donor or recipient. CD3+CD4+ and CD3+CD8+ populations were FACS-sorted from unstimulated pre-transplant donor and recipient cells taken from spleen or lymph nodes. Receptors were amplified or captured by the immunoSEQ multiplex PCR assay. For most patients, genomic DNA was isolated with the Qiagen DNeasy Blood and Tissue Kit and shipped frozen to Adaptive Biotechnologies for TCR sequencing. Adaptive Biotechnologies carried out high-throughput TCR-beta CDR3 sequencing of genomic DNA for most patients. In the authors' own workflow: Adaptive's ImmunoSEQ software supplied the TCR sequencing data for 18 patients, while MiXCR and VDJtools were used to process a few other patients. To correct CD4 versus CD8 sorting errors, any sequence found in both subsets at a frequency ratio below 5:1 was removed. CDR3 nucleotide sequences shared by donor and recipient were removed because the origin of these sequences could not be assigned. To be classed as alloreactive, a clone needed at least 2-fold expansion over unstimulated cells and a minimum CFSE-low frequency of 0.002% (template counts) or 0.001% (read counts). A clone was considered mappable if detected in the sequenced pre-transplant spleen, lymph node, or MLR CFSE-low populations of the donor or recipient. Cumulative frequency of alloreactive clones was calculated as a percentage of all sequences weighted by copy number. Drawn from immuneACCESS, this table holds only the in-frame rearrangements with V and J called that TCRdb kept. Clones are partly lost; checked studies trace under half to an unresolved V gene and leave the rest unexplained. Clone size and V and J calls were adopted from that table, with D and trimming inferred from the DNA. The sample table contains 70,000 or so clones; only one count was recorded for over 75% of them. Roughly 0.4% of the sample comes from the top ten.

The chain joins TRBV5-1 to TRBJ1-3, with TRBD1 tentatively as D gene (5 bases match). This clonotype originated in a human donor who was the organ donor for an intestinal transplant. This sample comprised unstimulated CD4+ T cells sorted from spleen or lymph node cells, obtained before transplant. The CDR3 protein sequence reads: CASSSGAPSPTGNTIYF. The bases are TGCGCCAGCAGCTCTGGGGCCCCCTCTCCCACTGGAAACACCATATATTTT.